This T cell receptor (beta chain) was recorded in a study of T cells expressing NK-cell markers. TCRdb reprocessed the 5' RACE reads, with one entry per CDR3 protein and no DNA. The sample data list almost 450,000 distinct CDR3 sequences. The length of the CDR3 is 15 residues. Germline V gene lookup returns CDR1 SGHRS and CDR2 YFSETQ. Sequencing was carried out using blood T cells: a sorted CD56 or NKG2C T cell subset, CD4+ or CD8+ T cells, or bulk PBMC T cells (not recorded which). This sequence was found in a woman aged 18 to 75 in good health. The chain combines TRBV5-1 with TRBJ2-1; TCRdb reports TRBD1, a call that lacks DNA to check it against. CDR3 sequence reads: CASSWDPGGYNEQFF.